Reported below is one T cell receptor (beta chain). This CDR3 is 14 amino acids long. Germline CDR1 reads MNHEY; CDR2 reads SVGAGI. Deletions cut 5 bases from V and 7 bases from J, with 15 bases between. This sample is part of a study of blood T cell repertoires in COVID-19. Study-wide context: The analysed material was cDNA or gDNA that came from T cells, B-cell-depleted T cells, or PBMCs.

TCRdb's table, derived via immunoSEQ multiplex PCR, lists solely in-frame clones and lacks some. This table has about 92,000 clones, less than 85% appearing once. The sample consisted of peripheral blood. The chain carries TRBV6-5 and TRBJ1-3; D perhaps matches TRBD1 (6 bases). The receptor comes from a man in his fifties or sixties who had recovered from COVID-19. The CDR3 DNA follows: TGTGCCAGCAGTCAAACATACAGGGACAACACCATATATTTT. Amino acids: CASSQTYRDNTIYF.